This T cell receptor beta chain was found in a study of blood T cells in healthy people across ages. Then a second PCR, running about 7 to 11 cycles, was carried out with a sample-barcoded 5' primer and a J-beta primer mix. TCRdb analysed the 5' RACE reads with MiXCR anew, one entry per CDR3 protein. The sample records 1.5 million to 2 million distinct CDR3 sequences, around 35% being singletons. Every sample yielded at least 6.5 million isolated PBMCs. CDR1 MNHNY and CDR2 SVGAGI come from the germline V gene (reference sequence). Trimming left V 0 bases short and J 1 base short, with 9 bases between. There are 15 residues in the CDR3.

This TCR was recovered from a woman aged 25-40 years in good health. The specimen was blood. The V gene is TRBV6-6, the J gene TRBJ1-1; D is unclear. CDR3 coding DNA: TGTGCCAGCAGTTACTCGTACAGTCAGAACACTGAAGCTTTCTTT. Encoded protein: CASSYSYSQNTEAFF.